This entry is about one TCR beta chain. The antigen is unknown. TCRdb's copy holds only in-frame clones and misses some; the assay was immunoSEQ multiplex PCR. The sample lists hundreds of thousands of clones, approximately 95% occurring once. These data belong to a study of shared clonotypes between healthy human individuals. Whole-study results and caveats: Sorted-subset sequencing, rarefaction showed, was incomplete despite large depth.

CD45RO-negative, CCR7-selected cells formed the naive CD8 fraction, which excluded terminally differentiated effector memory CD45RA+ cells. Trimming took 8 bases from V and 0 from J; bases not matched to a gene: 6. In germline, CDR1 is MDHEN, CDR2 SYDVKM. The CDR3 runs 14 residues. Material for sequencing was naive CD8+ T cells sorted from blood. The V gene is TRBV28, the J gene TRBJ2-7; the match to TRBD1 covers 8 bases. The receptor was derived from a young woman in good health. The CDR3 coding sequence is TGTGCCAGCCAGGACAGGGAGAGCTCCTACGAGCAGTACTTC. This sequence encodes CASQDRESSYEQYF.